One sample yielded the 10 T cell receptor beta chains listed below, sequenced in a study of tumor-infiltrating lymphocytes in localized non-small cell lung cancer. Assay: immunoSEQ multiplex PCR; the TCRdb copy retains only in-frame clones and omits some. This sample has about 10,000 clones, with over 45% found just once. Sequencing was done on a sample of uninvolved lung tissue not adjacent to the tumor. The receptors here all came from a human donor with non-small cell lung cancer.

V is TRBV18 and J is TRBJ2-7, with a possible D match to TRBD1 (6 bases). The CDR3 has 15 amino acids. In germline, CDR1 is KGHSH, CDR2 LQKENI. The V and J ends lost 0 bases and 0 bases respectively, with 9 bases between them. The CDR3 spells CASSPPGTSSYEQYF. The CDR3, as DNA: TGTGCCAGCTCACCACCCGGGACAAGCTCCTACGAGCAGTACTTC.

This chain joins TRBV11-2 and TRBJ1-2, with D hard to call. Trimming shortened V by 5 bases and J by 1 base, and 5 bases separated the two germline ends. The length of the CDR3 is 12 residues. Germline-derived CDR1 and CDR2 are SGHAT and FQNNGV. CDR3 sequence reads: CASSQHNYGYTF. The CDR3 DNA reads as TGTGCCAGCAGCCAGCATAACTATGGCTACACCTTC.

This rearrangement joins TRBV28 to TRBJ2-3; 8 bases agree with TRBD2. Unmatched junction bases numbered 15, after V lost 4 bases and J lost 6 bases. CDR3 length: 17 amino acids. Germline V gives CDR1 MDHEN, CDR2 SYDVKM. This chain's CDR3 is CASSSLTSGRRFDTQYF. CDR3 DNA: TGTGCCAGCAGTTCCCTAACTAGCGGTCGAAGGTTCGATACGCAGTATTTT.

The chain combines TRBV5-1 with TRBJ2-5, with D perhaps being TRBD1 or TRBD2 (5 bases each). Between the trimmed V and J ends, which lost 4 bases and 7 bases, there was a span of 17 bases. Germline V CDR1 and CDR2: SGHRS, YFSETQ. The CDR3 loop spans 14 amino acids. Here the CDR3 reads CASSPGTGSGTQYF. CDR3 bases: TGCGCCAGCAGCCCTGGGACGGGGTCCGGGACCCAGTACTTC.

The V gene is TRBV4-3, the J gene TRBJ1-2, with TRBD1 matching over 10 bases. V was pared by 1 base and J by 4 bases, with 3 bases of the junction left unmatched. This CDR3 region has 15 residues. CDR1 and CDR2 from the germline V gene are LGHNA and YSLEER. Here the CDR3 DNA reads TGCGCCAGCAGCCAAGTGACAGGGGGCAGCTATGGCTACACCTTC. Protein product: CASSQVTGGSYGYTF.

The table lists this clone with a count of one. CDR3 sequence (DNA): TGTGCCAGCAGCCTGGGGGCGGCAGTACCTAACTATGGCTACACCTTC. It is translated as CASSLGAAVPNYGYTF. The J gene is TRBJ1-2, the V gene TRBV11-1; possible D gene TRBD1, 6 bases. Germline-derived CDR1 and CDR2 are SGHAT and FQDESV (reference sequence). V was trimmed by 5 bases and J by 0 bases, leaving 16 bases between them. This CDR3 is built from 16 residues.

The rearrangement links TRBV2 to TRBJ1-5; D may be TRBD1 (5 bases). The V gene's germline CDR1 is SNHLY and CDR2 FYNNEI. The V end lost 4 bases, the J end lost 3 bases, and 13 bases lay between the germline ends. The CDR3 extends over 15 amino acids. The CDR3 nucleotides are TGTGCCAGCAGTGCCAGGGTTGGGGTCAATCAGCCCCAGCATTTT. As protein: CASSARVGVNQPQHF.

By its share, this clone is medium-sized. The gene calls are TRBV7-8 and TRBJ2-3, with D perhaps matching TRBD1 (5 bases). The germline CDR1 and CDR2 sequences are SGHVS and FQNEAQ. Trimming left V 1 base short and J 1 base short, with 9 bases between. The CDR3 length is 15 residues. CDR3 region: CASSLEGFGTDTQYF. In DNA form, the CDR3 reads TGTGCCAGCAGCTTAGAGGGGTTCGGCACAGATACGCAGTATTTT.

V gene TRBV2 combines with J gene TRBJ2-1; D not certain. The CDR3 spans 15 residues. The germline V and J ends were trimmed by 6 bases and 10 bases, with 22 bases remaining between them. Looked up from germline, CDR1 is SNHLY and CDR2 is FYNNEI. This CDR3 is CASSGTTPTTGEQFF. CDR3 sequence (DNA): TGTGCCAGCAGCGGTACTACACCAACCACGGGCGAGCAGTTCTTC.

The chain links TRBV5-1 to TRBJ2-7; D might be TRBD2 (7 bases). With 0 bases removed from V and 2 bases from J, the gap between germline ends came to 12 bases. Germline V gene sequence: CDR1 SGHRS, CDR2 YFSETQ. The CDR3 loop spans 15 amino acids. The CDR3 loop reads CASSLDSGGPYEQYF. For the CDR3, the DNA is TGCGCCAGCAGCTTGGATTCGGGGGGCCCCTACGAGCAGTACTTC.